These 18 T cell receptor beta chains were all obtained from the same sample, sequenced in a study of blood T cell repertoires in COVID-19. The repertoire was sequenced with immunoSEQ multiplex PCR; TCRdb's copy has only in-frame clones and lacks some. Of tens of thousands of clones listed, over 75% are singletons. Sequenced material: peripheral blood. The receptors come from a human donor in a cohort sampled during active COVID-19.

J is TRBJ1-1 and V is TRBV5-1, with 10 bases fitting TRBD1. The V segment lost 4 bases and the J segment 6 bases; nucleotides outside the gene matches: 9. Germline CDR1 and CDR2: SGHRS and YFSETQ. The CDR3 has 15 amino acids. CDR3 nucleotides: TGCGCCAGCAGCCCGGATGGACAGGGGGGCTCTGAAGCTTTCTTT. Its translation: CASSPDGQGGSEAFF.

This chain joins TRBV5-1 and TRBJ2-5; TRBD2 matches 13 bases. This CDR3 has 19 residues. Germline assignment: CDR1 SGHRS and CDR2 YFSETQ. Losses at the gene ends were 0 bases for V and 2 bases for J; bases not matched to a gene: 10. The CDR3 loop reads CASSLGLLAGGNTQETQYF. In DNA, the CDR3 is TGCGCCAGCAGCTTGGGGCTACTAGCGGGGGGGAACACTCAAGAGACCCAGTACTTC.

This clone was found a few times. The CDR3: CASRLGLAGGEQFF. DNA for the CDR3: TGTGCCAGCAGACTGGGACTAGCGGGGGGCGAGCAGTTCTTC. V usage is TRBV3-1 (or the pseudogene TRBV3-2) and J usage is TRBJ2-1; 15 bases map to TRBD2. The CDR3 has 14 amino acids. The V gene end was trimmed by 6 bases and the J gene end by 10 bases; junction bases not matched to a gene: 4. Germline-derived CDR1 and CDR2 are LGHDT and YNNKEL (reference sequence).

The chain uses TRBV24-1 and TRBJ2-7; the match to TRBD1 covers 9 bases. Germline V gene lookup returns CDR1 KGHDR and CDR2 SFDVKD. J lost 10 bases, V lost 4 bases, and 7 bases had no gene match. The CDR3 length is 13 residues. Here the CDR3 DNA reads TGTGCCACCAGTGACCCCGACAGGGGGAATCAGTACTTC. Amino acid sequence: CATSDPDRGNQYF.

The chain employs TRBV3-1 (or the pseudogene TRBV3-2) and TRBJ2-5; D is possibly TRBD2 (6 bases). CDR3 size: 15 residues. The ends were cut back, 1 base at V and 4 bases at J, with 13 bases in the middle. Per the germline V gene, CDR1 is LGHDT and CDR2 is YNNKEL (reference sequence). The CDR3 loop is CASSQVGSGVETQYF. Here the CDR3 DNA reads TGTGCCAGCAGCCAAGTGGGTTCGGGGGTAGAGACCCAGTACTTC.

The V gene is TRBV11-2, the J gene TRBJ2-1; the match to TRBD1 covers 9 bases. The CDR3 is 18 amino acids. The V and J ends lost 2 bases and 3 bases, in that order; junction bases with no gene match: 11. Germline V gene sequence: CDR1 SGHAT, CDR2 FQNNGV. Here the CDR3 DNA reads TGTGCCAGCAGCTTAAGGAGGGACAGGGAGGTGGGCTACAATGAGCAGTTCTTC. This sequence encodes CASSLRRDREVGYNEQFF. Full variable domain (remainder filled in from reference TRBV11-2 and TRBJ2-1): EAGVAQSPRYKIIEKRQSVAFWCNPISGHATLYWYQQILGQGPKLLIQFQNNGVVDDSQLPKDRFSAERLKGVDSTLKIQPAKLEDSAVYLCASSLRRDREVGYNEQFFGPGTRLTVL.

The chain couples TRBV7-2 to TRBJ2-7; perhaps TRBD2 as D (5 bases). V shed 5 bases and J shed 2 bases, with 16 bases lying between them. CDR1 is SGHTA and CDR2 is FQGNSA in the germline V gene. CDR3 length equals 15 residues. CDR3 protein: CASSGDPGRAYEQYF. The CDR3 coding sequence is TGTGCCAGCAGCGGCGACCCGGGAAGGGCCTACGAGCAGTACTTC. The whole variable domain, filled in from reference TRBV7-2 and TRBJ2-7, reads GAGVSQSPSNKVTEKGKDVELRCDPISGHTALYWYRQSLGQGLEFLIYFQGNSAPDKSGLPSDRFSAERTGGSVSTLTIQRTQQEDSAVYLCASSGDPGRAYEQYFGPGTRLTVT.

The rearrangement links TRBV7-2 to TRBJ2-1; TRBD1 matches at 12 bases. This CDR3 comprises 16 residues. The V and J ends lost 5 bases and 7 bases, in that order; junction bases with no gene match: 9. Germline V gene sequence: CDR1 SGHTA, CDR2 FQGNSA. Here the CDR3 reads CASSPNRDRGRNEQFF. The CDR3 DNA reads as TGTGCCAGCAGCCCCAACCGGGACAGGGGGCGAAATGAGCAGTTCTTC.

As DNA, the CDR3 is TGTGCCAGCAGCCAAGAGGCTAGCGGCCGGGGGGGACAGTTCTTC. It specifies CASSQEASGRGGQFF. The rearrangement uses TRBV3-1 (or the pseudogene TRBV3-2) and TRBJ2-1, with 8 bases that match TRBD2. The CDR3 has 15 amino acids. Per the germline V gene, CDR1 is LGHDT and CDR2 is YNNKEL (reference sequence). After removal of 0 bases from V and 13 bases from J, the junction contained 11 bases not matched to a gene.

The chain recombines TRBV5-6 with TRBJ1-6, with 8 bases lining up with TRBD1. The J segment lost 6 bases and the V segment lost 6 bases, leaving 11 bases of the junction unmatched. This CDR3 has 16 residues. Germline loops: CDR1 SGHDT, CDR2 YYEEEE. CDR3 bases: TGTGCCAGCACCACAGGGGGGTCAGGAGGTAATTCACCCCTCCACTTT. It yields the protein CASTTGGSGGNSPLHF.

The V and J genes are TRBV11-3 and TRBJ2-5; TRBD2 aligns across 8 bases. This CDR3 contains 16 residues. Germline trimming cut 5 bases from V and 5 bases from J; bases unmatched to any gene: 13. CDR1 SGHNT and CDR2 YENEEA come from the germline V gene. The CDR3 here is CASSDREAGVRETQYF. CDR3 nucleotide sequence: TGTGCCAGCAGCGACCGTGAAGCGGGAGTCCGGGAGACCCAGTACTTC. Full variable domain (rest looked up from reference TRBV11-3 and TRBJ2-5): EAGVVQSPRYKIIEKKQPVAFWCNPISGHNTLYWYLQNLGQGPELLIRYENEEAVDDSQLPKDRFSAERLKGVDSTLKIQPAELGDSAVYLCASSDREAGVRETQYFGPGTRLLVL.

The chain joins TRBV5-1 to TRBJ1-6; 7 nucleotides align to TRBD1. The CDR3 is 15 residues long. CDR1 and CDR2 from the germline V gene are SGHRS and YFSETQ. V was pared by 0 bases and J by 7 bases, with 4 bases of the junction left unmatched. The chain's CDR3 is CASSLGQGQNSPLHF. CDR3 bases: TGCGCCAGCAGCTTGGGACAGGGTCAGAATTCACCCCTCCACTTT.

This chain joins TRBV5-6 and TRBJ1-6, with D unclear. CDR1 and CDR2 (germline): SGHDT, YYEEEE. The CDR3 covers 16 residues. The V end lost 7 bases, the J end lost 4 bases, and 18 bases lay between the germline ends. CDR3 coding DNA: TGTGCCAGCGCCCGTGGAGGGTTGAATTATAATTCACCCCTCCACTTT. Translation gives CASARGGLNYNSPLHF.

Here the CDR3 reads CASSLVTGMNTEAFF. For the CDR3, the DNA is TGTGCCAGCAGCTTGGTAACCGGGATGAACACTGAAGCTTTCTTT. The chain couples TRBV11-2 to TRBJ1-1; no definite D call. Trimming pared 3 bases from V and 0 bases from J, leaving 11 bases between. The V gene's germline CDR1 is SGHAT and CDR2 FQNNGV. The CDR3 length is 15 residues.

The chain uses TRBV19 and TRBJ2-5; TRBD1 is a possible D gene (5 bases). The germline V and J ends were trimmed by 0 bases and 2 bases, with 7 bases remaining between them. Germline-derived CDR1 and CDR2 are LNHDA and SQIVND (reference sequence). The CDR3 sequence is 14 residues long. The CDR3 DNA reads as TGTGCCAGTAGTATAGAGGGGCAGCAAGAGACCCAGTACTTC. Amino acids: CASSIEGQQETQYF.

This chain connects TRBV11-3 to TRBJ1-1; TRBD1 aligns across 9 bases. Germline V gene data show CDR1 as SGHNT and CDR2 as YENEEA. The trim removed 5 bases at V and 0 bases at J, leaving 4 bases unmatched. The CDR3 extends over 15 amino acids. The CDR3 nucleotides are TGTGCCAGCAGCGTTACAGGGGGCCTGAACACTGAAGCTTTCTTT. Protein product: CASSVTGGLNTEAFF.

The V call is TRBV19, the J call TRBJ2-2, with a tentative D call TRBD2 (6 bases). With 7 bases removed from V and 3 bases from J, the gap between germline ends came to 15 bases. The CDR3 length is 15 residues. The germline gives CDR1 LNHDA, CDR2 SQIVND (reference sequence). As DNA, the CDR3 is TGTGCCAGTAACTCATGGCGGGGCCACACCGGGGAGCTGTTTTTT. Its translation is CASNSWRGHTGELFF.

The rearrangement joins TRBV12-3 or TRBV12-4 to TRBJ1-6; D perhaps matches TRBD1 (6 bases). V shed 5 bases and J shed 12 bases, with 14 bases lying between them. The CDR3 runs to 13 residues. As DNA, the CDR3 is TGTGCCAGCAGTAGGACAGACGATGAACCCCTCCACTTT. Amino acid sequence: CASSRTDDEPLHF.